The T cell receptor (beta chain) described here comes from a study of Ad26.COV2.S vaccination and SARS-CoV-2 variants. The overall study: The COV1001 Ad26.COV2.S trial arm included the donor.

Turning to this clone: Its antigen is still unknown.

Indicated treatment: some 19 received Ad26.COV2.S at low or high dose, single or two shots; roughly five received placebo; per-sample allocation not given. At day 63 after the first vaccine or placebo injection, samples were drawn. V dropped 7 bases and J dropped 6 bases, with 22 bases sitting between them. This CDR3 contains 15 residues. The V gene's germline CDR1 is KGHSH and CDR2 LQKENI. Method: immunoSEQ multiplex PCR; TCRdb's copy keeps in-frame clones and lacks some. The sample includes over 300,000 clones, 83% of them seen just once. Whole-study results and caveats: It was found that vaccine and placebo recipients had similar non-spike TCR breadth. Vaccinees reportedly had broad spike-specific CD8+ and CD4+ T cell responses.

The sample here was peripheral blood, taken in a trial of Ad26.COV2.S vaccine versus placebo. The chain couples TRBV18 to TRBJ2-7; TRBD2 might be the D (7 bases). This sequence was found in a person aged 18-65 years who received the Ad26.COV2.S COVID-19 vaccine or a placebo. The CDR3 sequence is CASYRGGALPGEQYF. CDR3 coding DNA: TGTGCCAGCTATCGAGGGGGGGCCCTCCCGGGCGAGCAGTACTTC.